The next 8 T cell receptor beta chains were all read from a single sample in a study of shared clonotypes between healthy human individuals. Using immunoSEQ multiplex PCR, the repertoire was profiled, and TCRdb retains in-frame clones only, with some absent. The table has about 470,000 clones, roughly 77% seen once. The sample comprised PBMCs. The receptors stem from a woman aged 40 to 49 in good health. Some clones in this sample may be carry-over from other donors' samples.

Written as DNA, the CDR3 is TGTGCCAGCAGTAGGGCGGGAAGGAGGGCGGGCAATGAGCAGTTCTTC. Its protein is CASSRAGRRAGNEQFF. The chain uses TRBV27 and TRBJ2-1, with D perhaps matching TRBD2 (6 bases). This CDR3 contains 16 residues. V lost 5 bases, J lost 6 bases, and 20 bases lay in between. From germline, CDR1 is MNHEY and CDR2 SMNVEV (reference sequence).

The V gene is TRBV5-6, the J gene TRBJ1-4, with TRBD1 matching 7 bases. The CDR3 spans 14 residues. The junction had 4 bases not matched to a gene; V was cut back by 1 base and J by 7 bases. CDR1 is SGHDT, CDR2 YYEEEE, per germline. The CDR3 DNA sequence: TGTGCCAGCAGCTTGAGACAGGGCTTTGAAAAACTGTTTTTT. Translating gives CASSLRQGFEKLFF.

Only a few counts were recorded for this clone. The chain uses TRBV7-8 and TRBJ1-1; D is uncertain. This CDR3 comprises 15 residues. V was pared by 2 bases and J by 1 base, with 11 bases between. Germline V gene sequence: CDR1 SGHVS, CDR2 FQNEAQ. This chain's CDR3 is CASSLLHGANTEAFF. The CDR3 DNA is TGTGCCAGCAGCTTACTACACGGAGCGAACACTGAAGCTTTCTTT.

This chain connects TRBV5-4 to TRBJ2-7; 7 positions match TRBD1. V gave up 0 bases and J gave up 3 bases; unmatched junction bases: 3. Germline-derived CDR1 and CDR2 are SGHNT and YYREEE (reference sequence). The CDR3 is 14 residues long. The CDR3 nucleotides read TGTGCCAGCAGCTTGGGGGACAGTCTCTACGAGCAGTACTTC. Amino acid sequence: CASSLGDSLYEQYF.

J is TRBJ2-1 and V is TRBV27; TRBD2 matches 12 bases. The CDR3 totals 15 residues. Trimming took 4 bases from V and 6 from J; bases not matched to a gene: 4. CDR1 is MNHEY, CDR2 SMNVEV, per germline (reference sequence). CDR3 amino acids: CASSSGTSGFNEQFF. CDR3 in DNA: TGTGCCAGCAGTTCCGGGACTAGCGGGTTCAATGAGCAGTTCTTC.

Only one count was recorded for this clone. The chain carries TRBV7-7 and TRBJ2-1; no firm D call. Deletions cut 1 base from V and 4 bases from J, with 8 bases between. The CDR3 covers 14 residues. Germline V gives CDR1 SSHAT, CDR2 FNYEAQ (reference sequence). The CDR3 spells CASSLDGPYNEQFF. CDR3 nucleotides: TGTGCCAGCAGCTTAGATGGACCGTACAATGAGCAGTTCTTC. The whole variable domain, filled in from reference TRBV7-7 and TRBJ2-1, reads GAGVSQSPRYKVTKRGQDVTLRCDPISSHATLYWYQQALGQGPEFLTYFNYEAQPDKSGLPSDRFSAERPEGSISTLTIQRTEQRDSAMYRCASSLDGPYNEQFFGPGTRLTVL.

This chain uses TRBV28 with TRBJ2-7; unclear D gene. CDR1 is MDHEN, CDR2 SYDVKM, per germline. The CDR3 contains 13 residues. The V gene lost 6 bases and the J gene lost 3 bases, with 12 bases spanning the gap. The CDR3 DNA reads TGTGCCAGCAGGCCCTTCGGCGGCTACGAGCAGTACTTC. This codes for CASRPFGGYEQYF.

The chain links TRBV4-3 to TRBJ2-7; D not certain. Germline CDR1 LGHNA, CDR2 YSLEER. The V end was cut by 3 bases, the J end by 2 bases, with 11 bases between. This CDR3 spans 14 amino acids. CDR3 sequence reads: CASSQSSGTYEQYF. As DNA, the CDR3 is TGCGCCAGCAGCCAGAGTTCCGGAACCTACGAGCAGTACTTC.